The next 23 T cell receptor beta chains were all read from a single sample in a study of control samples from healthy donors and cancer patients. Libraries were prepared by immunoSEQ multiplex PCR; TCRdb keeps only in-frame clonotypes and omits some of them. In the table there are 90,000 or so clones, 70% to 85% of which are singletons. The sample was PBMCs. These receptors came from a man in his sixties or seventies with lung cancer.

The chain joins TRBV19 to TRBJ2-2; D gene uncertain. Trimming shortened V by 5 bases and J by 5 bases, and 9 bases separated the two germline ends. Germline assignment: CDR1 LNHDA and CDR2 SQIVND (reference sequence). The CDR3 is 13 residues long. The CDR3 reads CASSVIRTGELFF. DNA for the CDR3: TGTGCCAGTAGTGTAATTAGGACCGGGGAGCTGTTTTTT.

This chain's CDR3 is CASSYSGTGTGYTF. The CDR3 nucleotides read TGTGCCAGCAGTTACTCGGGGACAGGGACCGGCTACACCTTC. The rearrangement uses TRBV6-5 and TRBJ1-2; 9 nucleotides align to TRBD1. This CDR3 is built from 14 residues. Germline V gene lookup returns CDR1 MNHEY and CDR2 SVGAGI. V was pared by 0 bases and J by 8 bases, with 4 bases of the junction left unmatched.

This CDR3 is CASSQHTSYEQYF. The CDR3 DNA follows: TGTGCCAGCAGCCAACACACTTCCTACGAGCAGTACTTC. The chain is built from TRBV14 and TRBJ2-7; no clear D. Germline V gene sequence: CDR1 SGHDN, CDR2 FVKESK. This CDR3 is built from 13 residues. The V end lost 2 bases, the J end lost 1 base, and 6 bases lay between the germline ends.

V gene TRBV7-3 combines with J gene TRBJ1-2, with D uncertain. Deletions cut 0 bases from V and 2 bases from J, with 10 bases between. The CDR3 sequence is 15 residues long. CDR1 is SGHTA and CDR2 is FQGTGA in the germline V gene. Written as DNA, the CDR3 is TGTGCCAGCAGCTTAACGCCAGGTGACAACTATGGCTACACCTTC. Amino acid sequence: CASSLTPGDNYGYTF.

The rearrangement links TRBV24-1 to TRBJ2-3; TRBD1 agrees at 7 bases. The germline CDR1 and CDR2 sequences are KGHDR and SFDVKD. V lost 6 bases and J lost 1; bases outside the gene matches: 6. The CDR3 totals 15 residues. CDR3 DNA: TGTGCCACCAGTACAGGGGCGCGGGGCACAGATACGCAGTATTTT. Encoded protein: CATSTGARGTDTQYF.

V and J are TRBV21-1 and TRBJ2-7; TRBD1, the table's D call, lacks a check against the DNA. TRBV21-1 is deemed a pseudogene. The CDR3 is 15 residues long. The DNA of the CDR3 is TGTGCCAGCAGCTCGTACGTTCCAGGGACAGAGGAGCAGTACTTC. Protein sequence: CASSSYVPGTEEQYF.

This chain connects TRBV19 to TRBJ2-7; 11 bases fit TRBD2. This CDR3 is built from 18 residues. Germline V lookup: CDR1 LNHDA, CDR2 SQIVND (reference sequence). J lost 0 bases, V lost 3 bases, and 10 bases had no gene match. The chain's CDR3 is CASSISGRGTSGSYEQYF. CDR3 coding DNA: TGTGCCAGTAGTATCTCCGGCCGAGGGACTAGCGGCTCCTACGAGCAGTACTTC.

The CDR3 region is CASSLTGSNTEAFF. CDR3 DNA sequence: TGCGCCAGCAGCTTGACAGGCTCGAACACTGAAGCTTTCTTT. The rearrangement uses TRBV5-1 and TRBJ1-1, with TRBD1 as a possible D gene (5 bases). CDR1 is SGHRS, CDR2 YFSETQ, per germline. Trimming removed 1 base from V and 1 base from J, with 8 bases in between. The CDR3 is 14 amino acids.

The chain links TRBV11-2 to TRBJ2-7; the D gene is possibly TRBD1 (6 bases). Trimming shortened V by 5 bases and J by 0 bases, and 8 bases separated the two germline ends. CDR1 and CDR2 from the germline V gene are SGHAT and FQNNGV. CDR3 size: 13 residues. The CDR3 DNA follows: TGTGCCAGCAGCGGACAGATCTCCTACGAGCAGTACTTC. As protein: CASSGQISYEQYF.

V and J are TRBV11-3 and TRBJ1-2, with TRBD1 matching over 8 bases. The CDR3 has 13 residues. Germline CDR1 is SGHNT and CDR2 is YENEEA. Losses at the gene ends were 4 bases for V and 5 bases for J; bases not matched to a gene: 3. Here the CDR3 DNA reads TGTGCCAGCAGCTCAACAGGGGGGTATGGCTACACCTTC. The encoded protein is CASSSTGGYGYTF.

The chain carries TRBV7-8 and TRBJ1-5, with TRBD1 as a possible D gene (5 bases). Germline values: CDR1 SGHVS, CDR2 FQNEAQ. Between the trimmed V and J ends, which lost 0 bases and 4 bases, there was a span of 7 bases. This CDR3 spans 14 amino acids. CDR3: CASSLAKGNQPQHF. The DNA for the CDR3 is TGTGCCAGCAGCTTAGCGAAGGGGAATCAGCCCCAGCATTTT. Full variable domain (rest looked up from reference TRBV7-8 and TRBJ1-5): GAGVSQSPRYKVAKRGQDVALRCDPISGHVSLFWYQQALGQGPEFLTYFQNEAQLDKSGLPSDRFFAERPEGSVSTLKIQRTQQEDSAVYLCASSLAKGNQPQHFGDGTRLSIL.

This clone was seen more than once but under ten times. The chain uses TRBV24-1 and TRBJ2-3; D ambiguous. Trimming left V 6 bases short and J 4 bases short, with 7 bases between. Germline V gives CDR1 KGHDR, CDR2 SFDVKD. The CDR3 covers 12 residues. CDR3 coding DNA: TGTGCCACCAGTAAAGGGCCAGATACGCAGTATTTT. Amino acid sequence: CATSKGPDTQYF.

This clone was seen just once. V is TRBV5-1 and J is TRBJ2-1, with 8 bases matching TRBD2. The J segment lost 3 bases and the V segment lost 4 bases, leaving 9 bases of the junction unmatched. The CDR3 is 16 amino acids. Germline V gene lookup returns CDR1 SGHRS and CDR2 YFSETQ. CDR3 sequence: CASSRDGTSSYNEQFF. In DNA, the CDR3 is TGCGCCAGCAGCCGCGACGGGACTAGTAGCTACAATGAGCAGTTCTTC.

V gene TRBV7-2 combines with J gene TRBJ1-2; no firm D call. Germline V lookup: CDR1 SGHTA, CDR2 FQGNSA. Trimming removed 2 bases from V and 1 base from J, with 11 bases in between. This CDR3 comprises 15 residues. The CDR3 DNA sequence: TGTGCCAGCAGCTTAAGCGGTAACCGTAACTATGGCTACACCTTC. Translation gives CASSLSGNRNYGYTF.

The chain has TRBV30 and TRBJ2-3, with unresolved D. Germline loops: CDR1 GTSNPN, CDR2 SVGIG (reference sequence). V was trimmed by 0 bases and J by 3 bases, leaving 1 base between them. The CDR3 sequence is 11 residues long. CDR3 loop: CAWSVTDTQYF. The CDR3 bases are TGTGCCTGGAGTGTTACAGATACGCAGTATTTT.

The V call is TRBV12-3 or TRBV12-4, the J call TRBJ2-3; TRBD1 matches 7 bases. This CDR3 spans 12 amino acids. V lost 5 bases and J lost 6; bases outside the gene matches: 2. The CDR3 DNA sequence: TGTGCCAGCAGTACAGGGGTTGATACGCAGTATTTT. Translation: CASSTGVDTQYF.

This clone occurred many times. The chain links TRBV10-3 to TRBJ2-5; TRBD1 aligns across 7 bases. Germline trimming cut 8 bases from V and 5 bases from J; bases unmatched to any gene: 8. The V gene's germline CDR1 is ENHRY and CDR2 SYGVKD. The CDR3 covers 13 residues. CDR3 in amino acids: CAIGQDNWETQYF. CDR3 DNA sequence: TGTGCCATCGGACAGGATAATTGGGAGACCCAGTACTTC.

This rearrangement joins TRBV5-1 to TRBJ2-3; no reliable D call. The germline CDR1 and CDR2 sequences are SGHRS and YFSETQ. Between the trimmed V and J ends, which lost 1 base and 0 bases, there was a span of 12 bases. This CDR3 is built from 16 residues. The CDR3 protein is CASSLLGSGSTDTQYF. CDR3 sequence (DNA): TGCGCCAGCAGCTTGCTCGGGTCTGGTAGCACAGATACGCAGTATTTT.

The chain joins TRBV5-1 to TRBJ1-6; D unresolved. Trimming took off 7 bases at V and 8 bases at J, with 19 bases between the two ends. CDR1 and CDR2 from the germline V gene are SGHRS and YFSETQ. There are 15 residues in the CDR3. The CDR3 reads CASGSGPPGHSPLHF. The CDR3 coding sequence is TGCGCCAGCGGATCCGGGCCCCCTGGGCATTCACCCCTCCACTTT.

The chain uses TRBV20-1 and TRBJ1-6, with D unclear. Germline CDR1 reads DFQATT; CDR2 reads SNEGSKA (reference sequence). Trimming stripped 3 bases from V and 6 bases from J, with 12 bases between. The CDR3 consists of 14 residues. The CDR3 DNA reads as TGCAGTGCTAGTCGAGGGAACGGTAATTCACCCCTCCACTTT. It translates to CSASRGNGNSPLHF.

The chain links TRBV6-5 to TRBJ2-7; a weak D match, TRBD2 (5 bases). The germline V gene has CDR1 MNHEY and CDR2 SVGAGI. The CDR3 is 16 amino acids. V was pared by 3 bases and J by 2 bases, with 17 bases between. DNA of the CDR3: TGTGCCAGCAGTTATTCCTTCGGACGGGAAACCTACGAGCAGTACTTC. Protein sequence: CASSYSFGRETYEQYF.

CDR3 nucleotides: TGTGCCAGCAGCTTGGAGGGGAGGGGAAACACCATATATTTT. As protein: CASSLEGRGNTIYF. The rearrangement links TRBV5-4 to TRBJ1-3; D perhaps matches TRBD1 (5 bases). The CDR3 length is 14 residues. The germline CDR1 and CDR2 sequences are SGHNT and YYREEE (reference sequence). The V end was cut by 0 bases, the J end by 4 bases, with 8 bases between.

V and J are TRBV11-2 and TRBJ2-5; D gene uncertain. The V gene's germline CDR1 is SGHAT and CDR2 FQNNGV. This CDR3 contains 14 residues. Trimming cost V 2 bases and J 1 base, with 8 bases left between them. The CDR3 is CASSLRRSQETQYF. In DNA, the CDR3 is TGTGCCAGCAGCTTACGGCGGTCCCAAGAGACCCAGTACTTC. Variable domain in full (rest from reference TRBV11-2 and TRBJ2-5): EAGVAQSPRYKIIEKRQSVAFWCNPISGHATLYWYQQILGQGPKLLIQFQNNGVVDDSQLPKDRFSAERLKGVDSTLKIQPAKLEDSAVYLCASSLRRSQETQYFGPGTRLLVL.